This note documents a single T cell receptor (beta chain) sequence. PCR involved 60 Vbeta and 13 Jbeta primers. TCRdb keeps only in-frame clones here, not all; method: immunoSEQ multiplex PCR. The table lists fewer than 150,000 clones, 60% to 85% of them singletons. This record belongs to a study of cytomegalovirus exposure and HLA in healthy donors. Study-wide background: Of around 400 genotyped donors, 80% to 85% grouped in the Caucasian-associated ancestry cluster.

The sample taken for sequencing was PBMCs. The sequence was obtained from a woman aged 40 to 50 in good health and CMV-seropositive.

The CDR3 DNA is TGTGCCAGCAGCGTAGGTGAAGTGGGGGGGCGGGTAACTGAAGCTTTCTTT. Amino acids: CASSVGEVGGRVTEAFF. The chain combines TRBV9 with TRBJ1-1; a possible D gene is TRBD1 (6 bases). V shed 0 bases and J shed 5 bases, with 20 bases lying between them. Looked up from germline, CDR1 is SGDLS and CDR2 is YYNGEE. The CDR3 runs 17 residues.